This T cell receptor (beta chain) came from a study of OX40 agonist ivuxolimab in advanced cancers. Study in general: Aged about 20 to 85 with a mean of 60 years, they were around 83% male.

At cycle 4 day 1, cycle 7 day 1, and baseline, blood was sampled. Profiling relied on immunoSEQ multiplex PCR, and the TCRdb table lists in-frame clones only, not all of them. The sample holds around 72,000 clones, approximately 85% seen once. This clone was found a few times. The starting material was CD4+ or CD8+ T cells sorted from blood, obtained in a trial of the OX40 agonist ivuxolimab. This TCR was recovered from an adult with an advanced solid tumor such as melanoma, head and neck, liver or kidney cancer.

CDR3 residues: CASSSLGEETQYF. In DNA form, the CDR3 reads TGTGCCAGCAGCTCCCTGGGGGAAGAGACCCAGTACTTC. J is TRBJ2-5 and V is TRBV2; D may be TRBD1 or TRBD2 (5 bases each). Germline V gene sequence: CDR1 SNHLY, CDR2 FYNNEI. The ends were cut back, 6 bases at V and 3 bases at J, with 11 bases in the middle. The CDR3 runs 13 residues.